There are a few counts of the clone carrying this T cell receptor beta chain. Its antigen is unidentified. This entry is derived from a study of regulatory T cells in long-lasting Graves disease. Study-wide results and caveats: It was in persistent disease that TRBV28, TRBJ1-2 and TRBJ2-5 were favored. Persistent patients shared fewer than 3,500 public clonotypes among themselves. Newly diagnosed patients shared fewer, at some 900. Persistent Graves' patients had lower TCR diversity than newly diagnosed ones. Peripheral blood was the sole material, not thyroid tissue.

The germline V gene has CDR1 SGHTA and CDR2 FQGNSA. This CDR3 has 14 residues. V lost 1 base and J lost 6, with 10 bases in between. As for time point: persistent/refractory GD, antithyroid drugs over 5 years with positive TRAb. PBMC RNA was the source of the TCR library. The TCR beta library used iRepertoire HTBI primers with Arm-PCR amplification of CDR3. TCRdb passed the multiplex PCR reads through MiXCR, listing each CDR3 protein once. In the table there are some 370,000 distinct CDR3 sequences, less than 25% of which are singletons. The sequence was collected from a female donor with Graves disease. V gene TRBV7-2 combines with J gene TRBJ1-5; D remains unclear. This sample comprised peripheral blood mononuclear cells (PBMCs), obtained when the disease was refractory, from a patient treated with antithyroid drugs. The CDR3 is CASSLDVWGQPQHF. As DNA, the CDR3 is TGTGCCAGCAGCTTAGATGTATGGGGTCAGCCCCAGCATTTT.